In its sample, the clone carrying this T cell receptor (beta chain) was seen a few times. The target antigen is unknown. The CDR3 covers 14 residues. Germline CDR1 ENHRY, CDR2 SYGVKD. V trimming: 0 bases; J trimming: 10 bases; junction bases outside the gene matches: 8. The data derive from a study of Ad26.COV2.S vaccination and SARS-CoV-2 variants. Study-wide results and caveats: Placebo recipients trailed vaccine recipients in spike-specific TCR breadth. After vaccination, reports described spike-specific CD8+ and CD4+ T cell responses as showing substantial breadth.

Treatment indicated: about 20 received Ad26.COV2.S at low or high dose, single or two shots; about 5 received placebo; per-sample allocation not given. After the first vaccine or placebo injection, samples were drawn on day 63. Recruitment in Boston yielded a donor of adult age, 18-55 years. Data came from immunoSEQ multiplex PCR; TCRdb stores just in-frame clones and leaves some out. The data show 320,000 or so clones, about 90% seen once. The chain recombines TRBV10-3 with TRBJ1-2; TRBD1 matches 7 bases. The sample here was peripheral blood, taken in a trial of Ad26.COV2.S vaccine versus placebo. The sequence came from a person aged 18-60 years who received the Ad26.COV2.S COVID-19 vaccine or a placebo. CDR3 protein: CAISESATGNTYTF. CDR3 coding DNA: TGTGCCATCAGTGAGTCTGCGACAGGGAACACCTACACCTTC.